Listed below are T cell receptor beta chains from one sample, sequenced in a study of response to subunit inactivated influenza vaccine. MiXCR was run by TCRdb on the RT-PCR reads, yielding one entry per CDR3 protein. The table includes under 200,000 distinct CDR3 sequences, roughly 10% detected once. Sequenced here: CD8+ T cells sorted from PBMCs, sampled around 25 months after vaccination. The receptors come from a man between 50 and 70 years old who received an inactivated influenza vaccine. Each CDR3 is given with its conserved first and last residue.

CDR3 protein,V gene
CASSIRPSGAGELFF,TRBV19
CASSRGRNTEAFF,TRBV27
CASSLLTGFVAEAFF,TRBV28
CATSREPGPYEQYF,TRBV15
CASSQGSGNRETQYF,TRBV12-3/TRBV12-4
CASSPTGGPSYNEQFF,TRBV28
CASRPRTGGKNTGELFF,TRBV7-6
CASSLLSPPDEQYF,TRBV7-9
CSVEDRGGGTYEQYF,TRBV29-1
CASSLERVQFF,TRBV5-6
CASSLGPGQEAEQFF,TRBV7-6
CASSPPGTSGHPFYEQYF,TRBV13
CSARLSSYNEQFF,TRBV20-1
CASGPGEQYF,TRBV11-2
CASSSDTGELFF,TRBV7-9
CASSSSGWGYEQYF,TRBV28
CASSYCPGDRGFIGEKLFF,TRBV5-1
CASQRLSYNEQFF,TRBV2
CASSWASGQETQYF,TRBV7-2
CASSPDRARITDTQYF,TRBV14
CAGGEGGYNEQFF,TRBV2
CASSPGLAGLQETQYF,TRBV12-3/TRBV12-4
CSAKSRDINEKLFF,TRBV20-1
CASSVEGGNGELFF,TRBV9
CASRGQDYEQYF,TRBV7-9
CASSEAYSSAPRRGGGNIQYF,TRBV2
CASSAQGGSYNEQFF,TRBV9
CASSLTGQGWNNEQFF,TRBV27
CASSAMSGTGEGEQYF,TRBV6-1
CASRLIVGDNYGYTF,TRBV5-1
CASRSGVGTEAFF,TRBV5-1
CASSLGSGGYNSPLHF,TRBV7-6
CASSYSASGRKETQYF,TRBV6-5
CASRETASTDTQYF,TRBV6-1